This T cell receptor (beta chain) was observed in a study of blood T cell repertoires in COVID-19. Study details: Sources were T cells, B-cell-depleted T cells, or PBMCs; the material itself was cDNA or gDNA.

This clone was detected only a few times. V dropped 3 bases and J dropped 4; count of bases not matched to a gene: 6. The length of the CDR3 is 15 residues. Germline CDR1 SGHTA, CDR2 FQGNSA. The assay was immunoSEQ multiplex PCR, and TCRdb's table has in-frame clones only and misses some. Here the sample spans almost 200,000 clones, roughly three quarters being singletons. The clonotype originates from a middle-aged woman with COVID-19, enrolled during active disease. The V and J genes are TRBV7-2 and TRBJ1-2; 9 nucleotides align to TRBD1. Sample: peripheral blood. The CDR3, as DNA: TGTGCCAGCAGCTTGGGGACAGGGCGGTCCTATGGCTACACCTTC. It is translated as CASSLGTGRSYGYTF.